The 16 T cell receptor beta chains in this list originate from one sample, sequenced in a study of T cell responses to AZD1222 COVID-19 vaccine. TCRdb's table, derived via immunoSEQ multiplex PCR, lists solely in-frame clones and lacks some. The sample contains 100,000 to 150,000 clones, roughly nine tenths of which appear only once. Sequencing was performed on peripheral blood, taken on day 0 of AZD1222 vaccination. These receptors came from an adult in good health.

The genes are TRBV10-1 and TRBJ2-5; weak D call: TRBD2 (6 bases). V was clipped by 0 bases and J by 4 bases, with 18 bases between them. This CDR3 comprises 17 residues. In germline, CDR1 is WNHNN, CDR2 SYGVQD (reference sequence). The chain's CDR3 is CASSESRLREPRETQYF. CDR3 in DNA: TGCGCCAGCAGTGAGTCGAGACTCCGGGAGCCTAGAGAGACCCAGTACTTC.

The genes are TRBV30 and TRBJ1-5; TRBD1 might be the D (5 bases). Germline V gene lookup returns CDR1 GTSNPN and CDR2 SVGIG (reference sequence). The CDR3 has 14 amino acids. V shed 2 bases and J shed 7 bases, with 15 bases lying between them. The CDR3 protein is CAWSPGTGLQPQHF. CDR3 coding DNA: TGTGCCTGGAGTCCCGGGACCGGCCTCCAGCCCCAGCATTTT.

The chain uses TRBV13 and TRBJ1-2; D gene uncertain. The CDR3 covers 14 residues. CDR1 and CDR2 from the germline V gene are PRHDT and FYEKMQ (reference sequence). V dropped 3 bases and J dropped 8 bases, with 16 bases sitting between them. The CDR3 reads CASSFFGSGGGYTF. The CDR3 DNA follows: TGTGCCAGCAGCTTTTTTGGTTCGGGTGGCGGCTACACCTTC.

The gene calls are TRBV14 and TRBJ2-3, with D unresolved. V was trimmed by 3 bases and J by 5 bases, leaving 18 bases between them. Germline loops: CDR1 SGHDN, CDR2 FVKESK. This CDR3 contains 16 residues. CDR3 sequence reads: CASSHLQGFGKDTQYF. In nucleotides, the CDR3 is TGTGCCAGCAGCCATCTGCAAGGGTTTGGGAAAGATACGCAGTATTTT.

The rearrangement links TRBV18 to TRBJ2-7; D is possibly TRBD1 (5 bases). Germline V CDR1 and CDR2: KGHSH, LQKENI. Between the trimmed V and J ends, which lost 3 bases and 2 bases, there was a span of 14 bases. This CDR3 comprises 15 residues. CDR3 residues: CASSPEDTTTYEQYF. CDR3 coding DNA: TGTGCCAGCTCACCTGAGGACACTACAACCTACGAGCAGTACTTC.

V gene TRBV6-2 or TRBV6-3 combines with J gene TRBJ2-2, with D maybe TRBD2 (5 bases). Germline CDR1 is MNHEY and CDR2 is SVGEGT. The CDR3 sequence is 15 residues long. V was clipped by 0 bases and J by 4 bases, with 9 bases between them. The CDR3: CASSYSSGSTGELFF. The CDR3 DNA sequence: TGTGCCAGCAGTTACTCATCGGGGAGCACCGGGGAGCTGTTTTTT.

The chain carries TRBV7-9 and TRBJ1-5; 7 bases line up with TRBD1. The germline CDR1 and CDR2 sequences are SEHNR and FQNEAQ (reference sequence). CDR3 length: 15 residues. The J segment lost 1 base and the V segment lost 4 bases, leaving 4 bases of the junction unmatched. CDR3 loop: CASSSQGSSNQPQHF. The CDR3 bases are TGTGCCAGCAGCTCACAGGGGAGCAGCAATCAGCCCCAGCATTTT.

This clone was observed once. The chain combines TRBV28 with TRBJ2-5, with 7 positions matching TRBD1. Looked up from germline, CDR1 is MDHEN and CDR2 is SYDVKM. Trimming at V came to 10 bases and at J to 2 bases, leaving 13 bases not matched to a gene. The CDR3 loop spans 15 amino acids. CDR3 region: CATRARTGKQETQYF. CDR3 nucleotide sequence: TGTGCCACCCGCGCCCGGACAGGAAAACAAGAGACCCAGTACTTC.

V usage is TRBV6-1 and J usage is TRBJ2-2; D gene uncertain. Trimming removed 0 bases from V and 7 bases from J, with 24 bases in between. The CDR3 length is 19 residues. Germline CDR1 is MNHNS and CDR2 is SASEGT. The CDR3 here is CASSEALALSIVGDGELFF. CDR3 coding DNA: TGTGCCAGCAGTGAAGCGCTGGCGTTGTCCATAGTTGGGGACGGGGAGCTGTTTTTT.

The chain uses TRBV6-4 and TRBJ1-5; TRBD1 is a possible D gene (6 bases). CDR3 length: 13 residues. The germline V gene encodes CDR1 MRHNA and CDR2 SNTAGT. Trimming shortened V by 4 bases and J by 6 bases, and 10 bases separated the two germline ends. Here the CDR3 reads CASSAGASQPQHF. As DNA, the CDR3 is TGTGCCAGCAGTGCGGGGGCGTCTCAGCCCCAGCATTTT.

This chain connects TRBV5-1 to TRBJ1-1; D gene ambiguous. Germline CDR1 SGHRS, CDR2 YFSETQ. The germline V and J ends were trimmed by 5 bases and 3 bases, with 11 bases remaining between them. The CDR3 length is 13 residues. The CDR3 sequence: CASRPGGDTEAFF. The CDR3 DNA follows: TGCGCCAGCAGGCCTGGAGGTGACACTGAAGCTTTCTTT.

V usage is TRBV2 and J usage is TRBJ1-5; 8 bases are a match to TRBD1. CDR3 length: 15 residues. The trim removed 4 bases at V and 7 bases at J, leaving 9 bases unmatched. Germline assignment: CDR1 SNHLY and CDR2 FYNNEI. The CDR3 sequence is CASSGAQGAWQPQHF. CDR3 sequence (DNA): TGTGCCAGCAGTGGGGCGCAGGGGGCCTGGCAGCCCCAGCATTTT.

DNA for the CDR3: TGTGCCAGCTCCGACGGGAGGGGCGCGCAGCAGCCCCAGCATTTT. It is translated as CASSDGRGAQQPQHF. The rearrangement uses TRBV6-5 and TRBJ1-5, with D perhaps TRBD1 (5 bases). There are 15 residues in the CDR3. CDR1 and CDR2 (germline): MNHEY, SVGAGI. The V gene lost 8 bases and the J gene lost 7 bases, with 21 bases spanning the gap.

The J gene is TRBJ2-5, the V gene TRBV2, with 8 bases fitting TRBD2. Germline V gene sequence: CDR1 SNHLY, CDR2 FYNNEI. This CDR3 region has 10 residues. The V and J ends lost 6 bases and 9 bases, in that order; junction bases with no gene match: 0. CDR3 sequence: CASSGGAQYF. The CDR3 bases are TGTGCCAGCAGCGGGGGGGCCCAGTACTTC.

The rearrangement links TRBV7-9 to TRBJ2-7, with TRBD2 matching 9 bases. With 5 bases clipped from V and 2 bases from J, the junction kept 16 bases outside the gene matches. CDR1 is SEHNR and CDR2 is FQNEAQ in the germline V gene (reference sequence). CDR3 size: 18 residues. The CDR3 region has the DNA TGTGCCAGCAGCCCTCGTGCTCGACTAGCGGAGCCCCCCTACGAGCAGTACTTC. Amino acids: CASSPRARLAEPPYEQYF.

The V gene is TRBV15, the J gene TRBJ2-7; the match to TRBD2 covers 14 bases. The V gene's germline CDR1 is LNHNV and CDR2 YYDKDF (reference sequence). Trimming cost V 0 bases and J 3 bases; bases outside gene matches: 16. The CDR3 extends over 21 amino acids. The CDR3 sequence: CATSRDFRAGLAGGWDYEQYF. CDR3 sequence (DNA): TGTGCCACCAGCAGAGATTTTCGCGCAGGACTAGCGGGAGGATGGGACTACGAGCAGTACTTC.